Listed below are T cell receptor beta chains from one sample, sequenced in a study of T cell repertoires in cytomegalovirus infection. These TCRs' antigens remain unknown. MiXCR, run by TCRdb on the reads, gives a single entry per CDR3 protein. The sample has about 570,000 distinct CDR3 sequences, 40% seen once; the top ten hold 48%. Source: cultured PBMCs, taken from culture after CMV antigen stimulation. All receptors derive from a human donor in good health (CMV status not recorded). Some clones in this sample may be carry-over from other donors' samples. Both conserved end residues are part of each CDR3. The D gene is left open where the match is weak. The size field is filled for only some rows; it gives once, few, many or a size class.

.	TRBV10-3	TRBJ1-6	.	TGTGCCTCCCTTCCGGGTGGCTCCTATAATTCACCCCTCCACTTT	CASLPGGSYNSPLHF
.	TRBV7-6	TRBJ2-7	.	TGTGCCAGCAGCCGGTTAGCCGTCACCTACGAGCAGTACTTC	CASSRLAVTYEQYF
.	TRBV7-2	TRBJ1-5	.	TGTGCCAGCAGCTCCAGGACAGCCGGATATAGCAATCAGCCCCAGCATTTT	CASSSRTAGYSNQPQHF
.	TRBV10-3	TRBJ1-2	once	TGTGCCATCAGTGAGTCCCCTGATCACTATGGCTACACCTTC	CAISESPDHYGYTF
.	TRBV12-3/TRBV12-4	TRBJ1-2	few	TGTGCCAGCACTTCGGGGGGGTACTATGGCTACACCTTC	CASTSGGYYGYTF
TRBD1	TRBV7-9	TRBJ2-4	.	TGTGCCAGCAGCTTAGCTTTACAGGGGCGAAACATTCAGTACTTC	CASSLALQGRNIQYF
TRBD2	TRBV5-1	TRBJ2-6	.	TGCGCCAGCAGCCGTACCCTAGCGGGGCTTAGCTCTGGGGCCAACGTCCTGACTTTC	CASSRTLAGLSSGANVLTF
.	TRBV2	TRBJ2-3	few	TGTGCCAGCAGGGCCGACACAGATACGCAGTATTTT	CASRADTDTQYF
TRBD2	TRBV23-1	TRBJ2-3	.	TGCGCCAGCAGATGGAATCGGACTAGCGGGTCTACAGATACGCAGTATTTT	CASRWNRTSGSTDTQYF
.	TRBV7-2	TRBJ2-7	.	TGTGCCAGCAGCTTAGCCCAGGGTTTCTCCTACGAGCAGTACTTC	CASSLAQGFSYEQYF
.	TRBV7-8	TRBJ2-1	many	TGTGCCAGCAGCTTAGCGGCCCGTGGAGGACAAGCATACAATGAGCAGTTCTTC	CASSLAARGGQAYNEQFF
.	TRBV6-1	TRBJ2-4	.	TGTGCCAGCAGTGAACCTGCTATGGGCATTCAGTACTTC	CASSEPAMGIQYF
TRBD2	TRBV12-3/TRBV12-4	TRBJ2-3	.	TGTGCCGGCGGTCGGGGGGGCACAGATACGCAGTATTTT	CAGGRGGTDTQYF
.	TRBV5-6	TRBJ1-2	.	TGTGCCAGCAGCCCCACATCGGGGAAGTATGGCTACACCTTC	CASSPTSGKYGYTF
.	TRBV7-2	TRBJ2-7	.	TGTGCCAGCAGCTTTCCCGAAACCTACGGGCAGTACTTC	CASSFPETYGQYF
TRBD2	TRBV6-1	TRBJ2-1	few	TGTGCCAGCAGTGAGGGACTAGTGAAGTTCTTC	CASSEGLVKFF
.	TRBV12-3/TRBV12-4	TRBJ2-4	.	TGTGCCAGCAGTTTTGTCCCGGGGGGCGAAAACATTCAGTACTTC	CASSFVPGGENIQYF
TRBD1	TRBV6-2/TRBV6-3	TRBJ2-5	.	TGTGCCAGCAGCTACTCGACAGGGGCGGAGACCCAGTACTTC	CASSYSTGAETQYF
.	TRBV6-1	TRBJ2-7	.	TGTGCCAGCAGTGATGGTGCTCTAAGCTCCTACGAGCAGTACTTC	CASSDGALSSYEQYF
TRBD1	TRBV11-2	TRBJ2-3	few	TGTGCCAGCAGCTCCCACGCACAGGGGCCTCTTTACCCAGATACGCAGTATTTT	CASSSHAQGPLYPDTQYF
.	TRBV7-2	TRBJ1-1	.	TGTGCCAGCAGCCCACGAGGCCAGGAAGCTTTCTTT	CASSPRGQEAFF
.	TRBV14	TRBJ2-3	.	TGTGCCAGCAGCCAATTCACTGGAGGACTCACAGATACGCAGTATTTT	CASSQFTGGLTDTQYF
.	TRBV12-3/TRBV12-4	TRBJ2-7	.	TGTGCCAGCAATCTAAGGGGGGAGGACTCCTACGAGCAGTACTTC	CASNLRGEDSYEQYF
.	TRBV2	TRBJ2-5	.	TGTGCCAGCAGTGAAGGATGGCTATTAGAAGAGACCCAGTACTTC	CASSEGWLLEETQYF
TRBD2	TRBV20-1	TRBJ2-3	.	TGCAGTGCCCAAGCGGGGCCCACAGATACGCAGTATTTT	CSAQAGPTDTQYF
.	TRBV20-1	TRBJ1-5	.	TGCAGTGCTAGAGATCTTTGGGGTCTTCAGCCCCAGCATTTT	CSARDLWGLQPQHF
.	TRBV4-3	TRBJ2-1	.	TGCGCCAGCAGCCAAGTCGGGACTGACCTCAATGAGCAGTTCTTC	CASSQVGTDLNEQFF
.	TRBV11-2	TRBJ2-7	.	TGTGCCAGCAGGTCGGGAGACGGTTACTCCTACGAGCAGTACTTC	CASRSGDGYSYEQYF
TRBD2	TRBV9	TRBJ2-1	.	TGTGCCAGCAGCGTAGGAGGGACTAGCGGTTACAATGAGCAGTTCTTC	CASSVGGTSGYNEQFF
.	TRBV7-2	TRBJ1-2	.	TGTGCCAGCAGCTTCAGGGGCGCCGATGGCTACACCTTC	CASSFRGADGYTF
.	TRBV7-2	TRBJ2-3	few	TGTGCCAGCAGCCTCTCGGGTGGGACCTCTACGCAGTATTTT	CASSLSGGTSTQYF
TRBD2	TRBV7-2	TRBJ2-7	few	TGTGCCAGCAGCTTCCTAGCGGGAGGGGGTGAGCAGTACTTC	CASSFLAGGGEQYF
.	TRBV20-1	TRBJ1-3	once	TGCAGTGCCACGAAAAGGTCTGGAAACACCATATATTTT	CSATKRSGNTIYF
.	TRBV5-1	TRBJ1-6	.	TGCGCCAGCAGCCCGGAGGGATCGTTTTCACCCCTCCACTTT	CASSPEGSFSPLHF
.	TRBV28	TRBJ2-7	.	TGTGCCAGCACTCCAGTTGGGGCCGCCTCGGACACGGCGATTTACGAGCAGTACTTC	CASTPVGAASDTAIYEQYF
.	TRBV12-3/TRBV12-4	TRBJ2-7	.	TGTGCCAGCAGTTTAGAAGTAAACAGCTTTATTACCTACGAGCAGTACTTC	CASSLEVNSFITYEQYF
.	TRBV7-9	TRBJ1-1	.	TGTGCCAGCAGCCCCACACGGGGGAGGGGCCTGCTCCTGGAGTCCGGGAAAGCTTTCTTT	CASSPTRGRGLLLESGKAFF
.	TRBV7-6	TRBJ1-3	.	TGTGCCAGCAGCAGGGGACGTGGCTCTGGAAACACCATATATTTT	CASSRGRGSGNTIYF
.	TRBV10-3	TRBJ2-1	.	TGTGCCATCAGTGATACACTAGGCCTGGGGGAGCAGTTCTTC	CAISDTLGLGEQFF
TRBD1	TRBV12-3/TRBV12-4	TRBJ2-7	.	TGTGCCAGCAGTTTATACAGGGGGCTTAACTTC	CASSLYRGLNF
.	TRBV7-9	TRBJ2-5	few	TGTGCCAGCAGCTTCTCTGCCAAACAGATGGAGACCCAGTACTTC	CASSFSAKQMETQYF